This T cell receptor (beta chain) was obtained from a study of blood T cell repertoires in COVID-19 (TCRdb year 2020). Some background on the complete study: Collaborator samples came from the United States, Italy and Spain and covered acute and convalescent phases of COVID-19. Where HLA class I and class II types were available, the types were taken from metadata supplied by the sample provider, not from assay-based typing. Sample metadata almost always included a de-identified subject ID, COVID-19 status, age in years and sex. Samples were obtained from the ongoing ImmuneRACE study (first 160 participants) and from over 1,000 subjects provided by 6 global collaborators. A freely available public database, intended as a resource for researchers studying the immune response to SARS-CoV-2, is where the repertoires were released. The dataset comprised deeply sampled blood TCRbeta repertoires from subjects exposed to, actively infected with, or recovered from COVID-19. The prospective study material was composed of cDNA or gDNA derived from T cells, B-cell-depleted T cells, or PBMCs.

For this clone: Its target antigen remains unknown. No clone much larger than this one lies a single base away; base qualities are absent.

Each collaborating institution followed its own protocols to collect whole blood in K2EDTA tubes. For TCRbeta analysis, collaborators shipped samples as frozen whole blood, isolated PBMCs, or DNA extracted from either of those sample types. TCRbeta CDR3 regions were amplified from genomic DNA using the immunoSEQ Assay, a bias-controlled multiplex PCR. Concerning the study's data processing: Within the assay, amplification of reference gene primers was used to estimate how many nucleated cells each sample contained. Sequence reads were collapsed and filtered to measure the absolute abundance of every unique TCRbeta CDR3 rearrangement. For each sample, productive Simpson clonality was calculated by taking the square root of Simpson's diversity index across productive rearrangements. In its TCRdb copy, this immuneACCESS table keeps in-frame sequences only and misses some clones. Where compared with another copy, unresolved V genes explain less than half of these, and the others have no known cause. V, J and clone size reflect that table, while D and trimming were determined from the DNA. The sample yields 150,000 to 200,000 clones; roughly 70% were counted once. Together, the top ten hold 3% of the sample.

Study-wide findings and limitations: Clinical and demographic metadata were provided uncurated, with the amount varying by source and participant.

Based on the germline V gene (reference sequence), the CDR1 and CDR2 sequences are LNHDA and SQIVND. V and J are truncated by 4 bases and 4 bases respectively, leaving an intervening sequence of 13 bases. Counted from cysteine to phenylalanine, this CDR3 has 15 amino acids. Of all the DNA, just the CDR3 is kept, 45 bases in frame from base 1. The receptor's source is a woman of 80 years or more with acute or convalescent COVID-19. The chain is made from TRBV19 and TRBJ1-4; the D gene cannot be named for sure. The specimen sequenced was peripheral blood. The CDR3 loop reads CASSKTGNRNEKLFF. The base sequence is TGTGCCAGTAGTAAGACGGGGAACCGTAATGAAAAACTGTTTTTT.